This entry concerns a single T cell receptor (beta chain). Its antigen is not known. TEMRA cells were FACS-enriched, and CD8+ and CD4+ T cells were isolated negatively. Reverse transcription of roughly 0.5 to 1 ug RNA was carried out with random hexamers. TCRdb reprocessed the immunoSEQ multiplex PCR reads via MiXCR and lists one record per CDR3 protein. The table records roughly 100,000 distinct CDR3 sequences, just under 95% of them present only once. These data belong to a study of CD8 T cells in Susac syndrome. Study context: Blood was drawn from patients with Susac syndrome. At that point, they were therapy-naive, on corticosteroids, or on intravenous immunoglobulin alone.

Overall study findings and caveats: Clonal expansion was not seen in any Susac syndrome CD4+ T cell repertoire.

The sequencing input was CD4+ T cells from PBMCs. The clonotype originates from a human donor with Susac syndrome.

The CDR3 DNA reads as TGTGCCAGCAGCGTAGGGGAGGCCGGGGAGCTGTTTTTT. Translating gives CASSVGEAGELFF. V gene TRBV5-5 combines with J gene TRBJ2-2, with D perhaps matching TRBD2 (6 bases). V lost 4 bases and J 6 bases, leaving 10 bases between the germline ends. Germline loops: CDR1 SGHKS, CDR2 YYEKEE (reference sequence). The CDR3 loop spans 13 amino acids.